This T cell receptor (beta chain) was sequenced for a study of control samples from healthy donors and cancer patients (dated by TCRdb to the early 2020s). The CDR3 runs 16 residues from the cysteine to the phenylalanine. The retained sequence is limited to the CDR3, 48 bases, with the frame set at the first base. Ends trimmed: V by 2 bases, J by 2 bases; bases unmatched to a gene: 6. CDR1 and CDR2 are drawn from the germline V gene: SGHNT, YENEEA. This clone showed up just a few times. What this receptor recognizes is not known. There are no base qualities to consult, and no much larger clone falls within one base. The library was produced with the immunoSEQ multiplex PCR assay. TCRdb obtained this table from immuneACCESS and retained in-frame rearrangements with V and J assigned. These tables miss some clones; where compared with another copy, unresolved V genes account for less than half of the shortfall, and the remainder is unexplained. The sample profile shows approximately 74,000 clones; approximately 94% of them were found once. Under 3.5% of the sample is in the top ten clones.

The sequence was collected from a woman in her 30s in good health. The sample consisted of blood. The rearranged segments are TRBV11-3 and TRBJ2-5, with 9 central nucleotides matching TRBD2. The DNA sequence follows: TGTGCCAGCAGCTTAACGGGGACTAGCTGGCAAGAGACCCAGTACTTC. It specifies CASSLTGTSWQETQYF.